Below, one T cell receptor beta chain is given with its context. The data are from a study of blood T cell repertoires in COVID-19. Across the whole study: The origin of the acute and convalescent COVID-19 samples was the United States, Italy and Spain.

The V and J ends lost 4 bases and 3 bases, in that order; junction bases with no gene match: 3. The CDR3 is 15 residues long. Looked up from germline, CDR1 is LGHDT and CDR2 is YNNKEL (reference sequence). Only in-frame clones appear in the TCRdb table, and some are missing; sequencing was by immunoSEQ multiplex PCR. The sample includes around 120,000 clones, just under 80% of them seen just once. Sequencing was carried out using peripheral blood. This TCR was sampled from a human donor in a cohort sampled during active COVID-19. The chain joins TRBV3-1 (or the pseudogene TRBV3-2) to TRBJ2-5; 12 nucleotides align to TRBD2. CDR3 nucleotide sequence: TGTGCCAGCAGCCTCCGGACTAGCGGGGAAGAGACCCAGTACTTC. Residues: CASSLRTSGEETQYF.